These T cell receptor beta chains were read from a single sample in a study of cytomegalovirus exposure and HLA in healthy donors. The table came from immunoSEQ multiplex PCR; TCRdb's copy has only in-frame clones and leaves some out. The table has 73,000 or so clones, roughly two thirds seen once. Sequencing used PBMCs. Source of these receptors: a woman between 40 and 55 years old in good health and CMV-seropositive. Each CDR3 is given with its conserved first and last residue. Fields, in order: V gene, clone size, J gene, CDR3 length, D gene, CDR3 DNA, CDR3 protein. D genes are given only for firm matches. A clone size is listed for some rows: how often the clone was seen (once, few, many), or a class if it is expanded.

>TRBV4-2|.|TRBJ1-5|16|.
TGTGCCAGCAGCCCCGGCGGGCTTTATAGCAATCAGCCCCAGCATTTT
CASSPGGLYSNQPQHF
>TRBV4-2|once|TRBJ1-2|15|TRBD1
TGTGCCAGCAGCCAAGATGAGAGACAGGGATATGGCTACACCTTC
CASSQDERQGYGYTF
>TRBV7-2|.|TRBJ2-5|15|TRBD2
TGTGCCTGTAGTGAGGGCGGGGGGGCGGTAGAGACCCAGTACTTC
CACSEGGGAVETQYF
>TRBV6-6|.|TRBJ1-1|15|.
TGTGCCAGCAGTTCCGAGACGGGGGGCTCCGCTGAAGCTTTCTTT
CASSSETGGSAEAFF
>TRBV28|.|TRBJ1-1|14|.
TGTGCCAGCAGTTTTCGGGCGGGGGACACTGAAGCTTTCTTT
CASSFRAGDTEAFF
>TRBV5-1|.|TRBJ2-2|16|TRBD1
TGCGCCAGCAGCAGTACGGGACAGGGATTTGCCGGGGAGCTGTTTTTT
CASSSTGQGFAGELFF
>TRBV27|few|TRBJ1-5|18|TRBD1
TGTGCCAGCAGTTTACCCTCTATACAGGGGGACAGCAATCAGCCCCAGCATTTT
CASSLPSIQGDSNQPQHF
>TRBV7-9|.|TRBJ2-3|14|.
TGTGCCAGCAGCCGTTTGGGCAGCACAGATACGCAGTATTTT
CASSRLGSTDTQYF
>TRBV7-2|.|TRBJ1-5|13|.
TGTGCCAGCAGCCAGTTATGGTCTCAGCCCCAGCATTTT
CASSQLWSQPQHF
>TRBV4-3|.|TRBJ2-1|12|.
TGCGCCAGCAGCCAAGGCGACAATGAGCAGTTCTTC
CASSQGDNEQFF
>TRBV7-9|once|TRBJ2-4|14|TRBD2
TGTGCCAGCAGCTTTAGCGGGAGAGCGTACATTCAGTACTTC
CASSFSGRAYIQYF
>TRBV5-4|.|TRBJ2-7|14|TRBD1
TGTGCCAGCAGCCAGGACAGGGACAACTACGAGCAGTACTTC
CASSQDRDNYEQYF
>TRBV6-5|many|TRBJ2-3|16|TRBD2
TGTGCCAGCAGTTACTCTATTAGCGGGAATGCAGATACGCAGTATTTT
CASSYSISGNADTQYF
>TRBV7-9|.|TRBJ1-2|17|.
TGTGCCAGCAGCTTATACTCCCTGGACAGCCTGGCCTATGGCTACACCTTC
CASSLYSLDSLAYGYTF
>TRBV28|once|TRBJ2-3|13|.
TGTGCCAGCAGTGTAGCGGTCCCAGATACGCAGTATTTT
CASSVAVPDTQYF
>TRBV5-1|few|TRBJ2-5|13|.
TGCGCCAGCAGCTTGAGGGGAGGAGAGACCCAGTACTTC
CASSLRGGETQYF
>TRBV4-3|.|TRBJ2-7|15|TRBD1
TGCGCCAGCAGCCAAGGAGGACAGGGCCCCTACGAGCAGTACTTC
CASSQGGQGPYEQYF
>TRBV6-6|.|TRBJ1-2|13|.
TGTGCCAGCAGTACCCCCAGAAACTATGGCTACACCTTC
CASSTPRNYGYTF
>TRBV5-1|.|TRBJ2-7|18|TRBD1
TGCGCCAGCAGCCTGGGACAGGGGACACAACGAACGTCCTACGAGCAGTACTTC
CASSLGQGTQRTSYEQYF
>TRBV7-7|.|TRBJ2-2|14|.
TGTGCTAGCAGCTTATTAGTTCCCTCCGGGGAGCTGTTTTTT
CASSLLVPSGELFF
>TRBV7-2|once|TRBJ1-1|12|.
TGTGCCAGTAAAGCATCAGTCGGGGAAGCTTTCTTT
CASKASVGEAFF
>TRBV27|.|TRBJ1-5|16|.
TGTGCCAGCAGTTTATTAGGTGGGGCTGGCAATCAGCCCCAGCATTTT
CASSLLGGAGNQPQHF
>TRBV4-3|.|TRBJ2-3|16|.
TGCGCCAGCAGCCAAGTCGCTAGCGCTAGCACAGATACGCAGTATTTT
CASSQVASASTDTQYF
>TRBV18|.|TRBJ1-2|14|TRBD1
TGTGCCAGCTCACCGTTAGGACAGGGCTATGGCTACACCTTC
CASSPLGQGYGYTF
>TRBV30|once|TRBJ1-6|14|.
TGTGCCTGGAGTGGGGGACACGGGAATTCACCCCTCCACTTT
CAWSGGHGNSPLHF
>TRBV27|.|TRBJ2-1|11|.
TGTGCCAGCAACAGAAACAATGAGCAGTTCTTC
CASNRNNEQFF
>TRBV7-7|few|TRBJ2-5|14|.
TGTGCTAGCAGCTTATACAGGGCAAGTGAGACCCAGTACTTC
CASSLYRASETQYF
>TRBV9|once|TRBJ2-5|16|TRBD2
TGTGCCAGCAGCGTAGCTTCCACTAGCGGTCAGGAGACCCAGTACTTC
CASSVASTSGQETQYF
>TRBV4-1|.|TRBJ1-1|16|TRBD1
TGCGCCAGCAGCCTCGGGACAGGGTGGACGAACACTGAAGCTTTCTTT
CASSLGTGWTNTEAFF
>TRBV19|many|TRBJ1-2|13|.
TGTGCCAGCCTTTCGGGATTTAACTATGGCTACACCTTC
CASLSGFNYGYTF
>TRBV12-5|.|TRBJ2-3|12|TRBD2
TGTGCTAGTGTCGGGGGGACAGATACGCAGTATTTT
CASVGGTDTQYF
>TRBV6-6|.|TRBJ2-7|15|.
TGTGCCAGCAGCCCTCGGGGGGCCGGGATCTACGAGCAGTACTTC
CASSPRGAGIYEQYF
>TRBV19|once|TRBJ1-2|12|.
TGTGCCGCAAGCGCCAGGGGCCCTGGCTACACCTTC
CAASARGPGYTF
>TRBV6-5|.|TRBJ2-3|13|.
TGTGCCAGCAGTGAGGTGACGCTCGATACGCAGTATTTT
CASSEVTLDTQYF
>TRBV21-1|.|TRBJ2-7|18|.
TGTGCCAGCAGCAAAGACGGGTACAGGGCGGAATGGTATGACGAGCAGTACTTC
CASSKDGYRAEWYDEQYF
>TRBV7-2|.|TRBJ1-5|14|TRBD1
TGTGCCAGCAGCTTACACAGGGGGCTTCAGCCCCAGCATTTT
CASSLHRGLQPQHF
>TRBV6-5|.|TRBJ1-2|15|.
TGTGCCAGCAGTTACGAGCCCAGGGTCCAGCGTGGCTACACCTTC
CASSYEPRVQRGYTF
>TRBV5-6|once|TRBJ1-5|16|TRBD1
TGTGCCAGCAGCTTATACGGACAGGGGGCTGGTCAGCCCCAGCATTTT
CASSLYGQGAGQPQHF
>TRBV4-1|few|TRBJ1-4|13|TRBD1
TGCGCCAGCAGCCAAGGGACAGGTTTCGGACTGTTTTTT
CASSQGTGFGLFF
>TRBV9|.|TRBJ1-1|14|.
TGTGCCAGCAGCGACACAGGATGGGGCACTGAAGCTTTCTTT
CASSDTGWGTEAFF
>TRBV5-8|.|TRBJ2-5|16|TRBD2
TGTGCCAGCAGCTCGGGACTAGCGGGGATCCAAGAGACCCAGTACTTC
CASSSGLAGIQETQYF
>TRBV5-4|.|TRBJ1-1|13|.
TGTGCCAGCAGCTTTGACGGGGACACTGAAGCTTTCTTT
CASSFDGDTEAFF
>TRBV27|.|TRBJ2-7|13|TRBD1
TGTGCCAGCAGCGAAGGGGGCTTTTACGAGCAGTACTTC
CASSEGGFYEQYF
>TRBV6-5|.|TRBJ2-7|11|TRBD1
TGTGCCAGCAGGACAGGGGACGAGCAGTACTTC
CASRTGDEQYF
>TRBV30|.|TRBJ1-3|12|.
TGTGCCTGGGGGGGCAGCAGAAACACCATATATTTT
CAWGGSRNTIYF
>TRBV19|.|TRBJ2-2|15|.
TGTGCCAGTAGTATAGGACAAGTGAACACCGGGGAGCTGTTTTTT
CASSIGQVNTGELFF
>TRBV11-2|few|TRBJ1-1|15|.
TGTGCCAGCAGCTTAGAACGAGCGGGGAGGCTCGAAGCTTTCTTT
CASSLERAGRLEAFF
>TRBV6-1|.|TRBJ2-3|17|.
TGTGCCAGCAGTGAAAACGGCTTCCAGAGAGGGACAGATACGCAGTATTTT
CASSENGFQRGTDTQYF
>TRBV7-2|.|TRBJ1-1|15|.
TGTGCCAGCAGCTTAGAACTCGCGAGGGACACTGAAGCTTTCTTT
CASSLELARDTEAFF
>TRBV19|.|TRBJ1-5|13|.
TGTGCCACTTACGGGGACAACTTTCAGCCCCAGCATTTT
CATYGDNFQPQHF
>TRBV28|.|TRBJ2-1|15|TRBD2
TGTGCCAGCACTCAACCGGGTACAGCGGGAAATGAGCAGTTCTTC
CASTQPGTAGNEQFF
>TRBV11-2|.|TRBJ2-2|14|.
TGTGCCAGCAGCCCACTATTGAACACCGGGGAGCTGTTTTTT
CASSPLLNTGELFF
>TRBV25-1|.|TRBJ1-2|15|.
TGTGCCAGCAGTGCCGTCCTCGGGGGAACCTATGGCTACACCTTC
CASSAVLGGTYGYTF
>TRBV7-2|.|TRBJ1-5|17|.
TGTGCCAGCAGCTTAGCCTTTCCAGGGTTCGAGCGTCAGCCCCAGCATTTT
CASSLAFPGFERQPQHF
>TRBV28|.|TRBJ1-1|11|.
TGCCTCTCCATCAGGAACACTGAAGCTTTCTTT
CLSIRNTEAFF
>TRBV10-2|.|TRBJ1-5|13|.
TGCGCCAGCAGGGGGGACAATCTCCAGCCCCAGCATTTT
CASRGDNLQPQHF
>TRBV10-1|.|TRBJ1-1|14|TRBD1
TGCGCCAGCAGCGGGGGACAGTTGGACACTGAAGCTTTCTTT
CASSGGQLDTEAFF
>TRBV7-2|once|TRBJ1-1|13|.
TGTGCCAGCATCCTGACTTCGGGAACTGAAGCTTTCTTT
CASILTSGTEAFF
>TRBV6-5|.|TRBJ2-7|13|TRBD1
TGTGCCAGCAAGACAGGGTACGTCTACGAGCAGTACTTC
CASKTGYVYEQYF